The T cell receptor beta chain described here comes from a study of blood T cell repertoires in COVID-19. Study summary: COVID-19 samples collected from the United States, Italy and Spain covered acute and convalescent phases. The analysed material was cDNA or gDNA that came from T cells, B-cell-depleted T cells, or PBMCs.

Authors' methods: The assay estimated nucleated cells by amplifying reference gene primers. Measured with immunoSEQ multiplex PCR; TCRdb has only the in-frame clones, and not every one. V and J calls plus clone size are reproduced from that table; the DNA served to infer D and trimming. Of around 280,000 clones in the sample, 88% were seen once. The sample comprised peripheral blood. The clonotype comes from a woman in her thirties with COVID-19, enrolled during active disease.

This chain's CDR3 is CAISGPFEEYTGELFF. The CDR3, as DNA: TGTGCCATCAGTGGGCCTTTTGAGGAGTACACCGGGGAGCTGTTTTTT. This chain links TRBV10-3 with TRBJ2-2; D is unresolved. This CDR3 has 16 residues. Trimming took 4 bases from V and 3 from J, leaving 15 bases between them. Germline loops: CDR1 ENHRY, CDR2 SYGVKD.